This TCR beta chain was identified during a study of T cells in Graves' hyperthyroidism and ophthalmopathy. Study results and caveats: Most thyroid-expanded clonotypes above 0.001 were also found in blood.

This clonotype was seen many times. Its antigen is still unknown. RNA transcripts gave rise to amplified TCR beta CDR3 regions. With the HTBI primer set, the TCR CDR3 went through a first round of RT-PCR. Each CDR3 protein gets one entry after TCRdb re-called the multiplex PCR reads with MiXCR. The sample carries hundreds of thousands of distinct CDR3 sequences, roughly 14% recorded once. V gave up 5 bases and J gave up 0 bases, with 12 bases separating them. Germline V lookup: CDR1 SGHVS, CDR2 FNYEAQ. This CDR3 is 15 amino acids long. Input material: blood. The chain uses TRBV7-6 and TRBJ2-3; tentative D call: TRBD1 (6 bases). The receptor was derived from a man aged 18 to 30 with Graves' ophthalmopathy. CDR3 DNA sequence: TGTGCCAGCAGCCTCGGACAGACTAGCACAGATACGCAGTATTTT. Amino acids: CASSLGQTSTDTQYF.